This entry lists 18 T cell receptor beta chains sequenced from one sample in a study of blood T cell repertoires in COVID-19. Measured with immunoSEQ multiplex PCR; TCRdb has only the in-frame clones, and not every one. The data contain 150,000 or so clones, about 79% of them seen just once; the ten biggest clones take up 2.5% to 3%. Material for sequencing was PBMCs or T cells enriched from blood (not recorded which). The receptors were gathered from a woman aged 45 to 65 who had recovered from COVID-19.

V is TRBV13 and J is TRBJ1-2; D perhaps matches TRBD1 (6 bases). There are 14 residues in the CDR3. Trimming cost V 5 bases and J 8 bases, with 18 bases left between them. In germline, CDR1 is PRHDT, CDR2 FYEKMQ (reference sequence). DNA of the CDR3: TGTGCCAGCAGCCCAAATGGGGGCCCGCGCGGCTACACCTTC. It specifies CASSPNGGPRGYTF. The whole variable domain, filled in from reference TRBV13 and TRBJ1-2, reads AAGVIQSPRHLIKEKRETATLKCYPIPRHDTVYWYQQGPGQDPQFLISFYEKMQSDKGSIPDRFSAQQFSDYHSELNMSSLELGDSALYFCASSPNGGPRGYTFGSGTRLTVV.

The CDR3 sequence is CASSPGPADEQYF. The DNA for the CDR3 is TGTGCCAGCAGCCCCGGTCCCGCGGACGAGCAGTACTTC. This rearrangement joins TRBV5-5 to TRBJ2-7; D call uncertain. CDR1 is SGHKS, CDR2 YYEKEE, per germline (reference sequence). The V and J ends lost 4 bases and 5 bases respectively, with 13 bases between them. The CDR3 covers 13 residues.

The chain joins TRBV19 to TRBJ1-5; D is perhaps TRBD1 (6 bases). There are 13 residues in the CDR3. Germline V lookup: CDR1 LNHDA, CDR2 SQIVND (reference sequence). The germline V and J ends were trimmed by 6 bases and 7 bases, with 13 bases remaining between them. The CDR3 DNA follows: TGTGCCAGTAGGGGACAACCGGGACAGCCCCAGCATTTT. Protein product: CASRGQPGQPQHF.

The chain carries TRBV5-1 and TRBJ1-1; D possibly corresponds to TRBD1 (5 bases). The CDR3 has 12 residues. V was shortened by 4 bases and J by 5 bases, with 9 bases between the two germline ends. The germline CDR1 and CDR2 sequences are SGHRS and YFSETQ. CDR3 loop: CASSVEGTEAFF. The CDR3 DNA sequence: TGCGCCAGCAGCGTGGAGGGGACTGAAGCTTTCTTT.

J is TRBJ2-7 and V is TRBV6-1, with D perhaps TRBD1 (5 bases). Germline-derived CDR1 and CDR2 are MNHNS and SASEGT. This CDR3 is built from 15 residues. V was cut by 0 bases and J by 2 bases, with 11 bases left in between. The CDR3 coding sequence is TGTGCCAGCAGTGAAGCGTTTGCAGGGCCCTACGAGCAGTACTTC. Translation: CASSEAFAGPYEQYF.

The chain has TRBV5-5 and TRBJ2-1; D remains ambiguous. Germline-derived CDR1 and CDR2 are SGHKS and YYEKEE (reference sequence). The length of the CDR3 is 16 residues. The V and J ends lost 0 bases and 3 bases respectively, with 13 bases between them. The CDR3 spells CASSLVLTRGYNEQFF. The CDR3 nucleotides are TGTGCCAGCAGCTTGGTGCTCACACGAGGCTACAATGAGCAGTTCTTC.

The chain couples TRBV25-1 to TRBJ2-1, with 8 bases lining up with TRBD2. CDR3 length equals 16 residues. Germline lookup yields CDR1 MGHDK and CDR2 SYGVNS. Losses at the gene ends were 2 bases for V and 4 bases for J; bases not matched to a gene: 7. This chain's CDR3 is CASSEGTSGPYNEQFF. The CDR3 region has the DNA TGTGCCAGCAGTGAAGGCACTAGCGGACCATACAATGAGCAGTTCTTC.

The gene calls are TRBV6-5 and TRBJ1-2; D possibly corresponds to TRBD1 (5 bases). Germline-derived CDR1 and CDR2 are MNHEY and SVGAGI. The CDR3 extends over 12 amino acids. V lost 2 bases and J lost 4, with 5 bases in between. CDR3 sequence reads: CASSYGAYGYTF. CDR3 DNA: TGTGCCAGCAGTTACGGGGCCTATGGCTACACCTTC.

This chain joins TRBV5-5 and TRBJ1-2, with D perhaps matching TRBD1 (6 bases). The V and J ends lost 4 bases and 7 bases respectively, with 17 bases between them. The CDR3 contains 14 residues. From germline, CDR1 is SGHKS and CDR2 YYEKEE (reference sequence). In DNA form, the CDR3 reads TGTGCCAGCAGCCCAACAGGGAGTCAGACTGGCTACACCTTC. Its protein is CASSPTGSQTGYTF.

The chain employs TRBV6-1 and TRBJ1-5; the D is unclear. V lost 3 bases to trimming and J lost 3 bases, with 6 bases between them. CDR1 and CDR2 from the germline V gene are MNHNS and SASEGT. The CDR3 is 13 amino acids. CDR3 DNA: TGTGCCAGCAGTGACAGTTACAATCAGCCCCAGCATTTT. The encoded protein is CASSDSYNQPQHF.

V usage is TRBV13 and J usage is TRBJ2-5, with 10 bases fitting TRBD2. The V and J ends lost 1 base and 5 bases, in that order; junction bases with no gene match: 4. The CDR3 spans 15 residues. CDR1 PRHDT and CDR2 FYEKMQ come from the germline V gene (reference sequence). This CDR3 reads CASSLEAGGVETQYF. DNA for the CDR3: TGTGCCAGCAGCTTAGAAGCGGGAGGGGTGGAGACCCAGTACTTC.

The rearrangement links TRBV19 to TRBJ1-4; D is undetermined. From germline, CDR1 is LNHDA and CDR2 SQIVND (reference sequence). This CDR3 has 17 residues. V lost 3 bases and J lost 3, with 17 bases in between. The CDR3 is CASSIGGLGLSNEKLFF. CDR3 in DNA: TGTGCCAGTAGTATTGGCGGGTTAGGGCTCTCTAATGAAAAACTGTTTTTT.

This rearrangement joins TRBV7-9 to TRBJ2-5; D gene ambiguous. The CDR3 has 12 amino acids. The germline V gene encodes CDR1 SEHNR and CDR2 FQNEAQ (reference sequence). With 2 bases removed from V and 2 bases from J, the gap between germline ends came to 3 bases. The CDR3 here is CASSLYQETQYF. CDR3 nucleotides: TGTGCCAGCAGCTTATATCAAGAGACCCAGTACTTC.

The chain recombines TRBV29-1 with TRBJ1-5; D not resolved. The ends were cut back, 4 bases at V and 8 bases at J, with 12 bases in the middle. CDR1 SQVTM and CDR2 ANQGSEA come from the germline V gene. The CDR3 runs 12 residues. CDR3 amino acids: CSVATGREPQHF. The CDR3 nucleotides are TGCAGCGTTGCGACCGGGCGGGAGCCCCAGCATTTT.

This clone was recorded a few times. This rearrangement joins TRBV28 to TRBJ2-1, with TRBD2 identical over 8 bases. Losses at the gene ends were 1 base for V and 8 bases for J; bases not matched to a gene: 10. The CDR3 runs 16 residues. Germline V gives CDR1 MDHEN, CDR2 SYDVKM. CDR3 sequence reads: CASSLYQAGGRDEQFF. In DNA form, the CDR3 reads TGTGCCAGCAGTTTATACCAGGCGGGAGGAAGGGATGAGCAGTTCTTC.

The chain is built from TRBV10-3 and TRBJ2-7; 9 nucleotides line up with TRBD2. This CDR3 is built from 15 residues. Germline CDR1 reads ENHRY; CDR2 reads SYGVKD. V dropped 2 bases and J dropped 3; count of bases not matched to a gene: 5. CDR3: CAISEPGLAGYEQYF. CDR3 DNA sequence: TGTGCCATCAGTGAGCCGGGACTAGCAGGCTACGAGCAGTACTTC.

CDR3 nucleotides: TGTGCCAGCAGCTTGTTCGAGGACAGCTACACTGAAGCTTTCTTT. Translation: CASSLFEDSYTEAFF. The genes are TRBV5-4 and TRBJ1-1; possible D gene TRBD1, 6 bases. Germline V gives CDR1 SGHNT, CDR2 YYREEE (reference sequence). This CDR3 is 15 amino acids long. Trimming removed 1 base at V and 3 bases at J, with 13 bases between.

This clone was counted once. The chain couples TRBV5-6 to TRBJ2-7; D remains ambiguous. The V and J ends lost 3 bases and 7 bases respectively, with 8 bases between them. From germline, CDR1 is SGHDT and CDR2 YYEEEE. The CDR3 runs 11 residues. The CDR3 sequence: CASSSRWEQYF. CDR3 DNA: TGTGCCAGCAGCTCGCGGTGGGAGCAGTACTTC.